The next 21 T cell receptor beta chains were all read from a single sample in a study of blood T cell repertoires in COVID-19. The assay was immunoSEQ multiplex PCR, and TCRdb's table has in-frame clones only and misses some. In the table there are 85,000 to 110,000 clones, approximately 87% of which are singletons. The sequenced material came from peripheral blood. The receptors shown here come from a human donor in a cohort sampled during active or convalescent COVID-19.

This chain joins TRBV3-1 (or the pseudogene TRBV3-2) and TRBJ2-1; 8 positions match TRBD1. The junction had 7 bases not matched to a gene; V was cut back by 4 bases and J by 2 bases. Germline V lookup: CDR1 LGHDT, CDR2 YNNKEL (reference sequence). The CDR3 runs 16 residues. CDR3 protein: CASSRHRDRTYNEQFF. The CDR3 nucleotides are TGTGCCAGCAGCCGTCACCGGGACAGGACCTACAATGAGCAGTTCTTC.

The V gene is TRBV7-9, the J gene TRBJ1-2, with D hard to call. Trimming shortened V by 3 bases and J by 7 bases, and 9 bases separated the two germline ends. The CDR3 sequence is 12 residues long. Germline values: CDR1 SEHNR, CDR2 FQNEAQ (reference sequence). CDR3 sequence reads: CASSFLEGGYTF. The CDR3 DNA sequence: TGTGCCAGCAGCTTCCTGGAGGGTGGCTACACCTTC.

The sample holds a few counts of this clone. The V and J genes are TRBV4-2 and TRBJ2-3; TRBD2 matches at 11 bases. Germline CDR1 is LGHNA and CDR2 is YNFKEQ. The CDR3 loop spans 16 amino acids. V gave up 0 bases and J gave up 2 bases; unmatched junction bases: 1. The CDR3, as DNA: TGTGCCAGCAGCCAAGATAGCGGGGGGGCCACAGATACGCAGTATTTT. It translates to CASSQDSGGATDTQYF.

The rearrangement links TRBV19 to TRBJ2-2, with D uncertain. Germline CDR1 LNHDA, CDR2 SQIVND (reference sequence). V was shortened by 1 base and J by 1 base, with 4 bases between the two germline ends. This CDR3 region has 14 residues. This CDR3 is CASSIGGNTGELFF. DNA of the CDR3: TGTGCCAGTAGTATAGGAGGGAACACCGGGGAGCTGTTTTTT. Looking up the rest from reference TRBV19 and TRBJ2-2 gives the full variable domain: DGGITQSPKYLFRKEGQNVTLSCEQNLNHDAMYWYRQDPGQGLRLIYYSQIVNDFQKGDIAEGYSVSREKKESFPLTVTSAQKNPTAFYLCASSIGGNTGELFFGEGSRLTVL.

The V call is TRBV3-1 (or the pseudogene TRBV3-2), the J call TRBJ1-4, with D perhaps matching TRBD1 (5 bases). Between the trimmed V and J ends, which lost 4 bases and 8 bases, there was a span of 17 bases. This CDR3 is 15 amino acids long. The germline V gene has CDR1 LGHDT and CDR2 YNNKEL (reference sequence). CDR3 region: CASSPLGVLQEKLFF. The CDR3, as DNA: TGTGCCAGCAGCCCCCTAGGGGTACTGCAGGAAAAACTGTTTTTT.

The chain joins TRBV29-1 to TRBJ1-1, with TRBD1 matching over 8 bases. V lost 5 bases to trimming and J lost 0 bases; unmatched junction nucleotides: 11. CDR1 and CDR2 (germline): SQVTM, ANQGSEA. The CDR3 has 16 amino acids. DNA of the CDR3: TGCAGCGTTCGACAGGGGACTTATGTAATGAACACTGAAGCTTTCTTT. This gives the protein CSVRQGTYVMNTEAFF.

The chain has TRBV7-2 and TRBJ1-3; TRBD1 aligns across 7 bases. This CDR3 is built from 16 residues. CDR1 and CDR2 (germline): SGHTA, FQGNSA. The trim removed 5 bases at V and 3 bases at J, leaving 10 bases unmatched. The CDR3: CASSVQGNPLGNTIYF. The CDR3 coding sequence is TGTGCCAGCAGCGTACAGGGGAACCCTCTTGGAAACACCATATATTTT.

The CDR3 DNA reads TGTGCCAGCAGCAAACCGGGACAGATCACCGGGGAGCTGTTTTTT. Its protein product is CASSKPGQITGELFF. This rearrangement joins TRBV5-4 to TRBJ2-2; 7 bases map to TRBD1. Germline CDR1 SGHNT, CDR2 YYREEE (reference sequence). V gave up 4 bases and J gave up 4 bases; unmatched junction bases: 7. The CDR3 totals 15 residues. The whole variable domain, remainder taken from reference TRBV5-4 and TRBJ2-2, is ETGVTQSPTHLIKTRGQQVTLRCSSQSGHNTVSWYQQALGQGPQFIFQYYREEENGRGNFPPRFSGLQFPNYSSELNVNALELDDSALYLCASSKPGQITGELFFGEGSRLTVL.

The chain links TRBV9 to TRBJ1-6, with a weak D call TRBD1 (6 bases). V gave up 5 bases and J gave up 9 bases, with 12 bases separating them. The germline gives CDR1 SGDLS, CDR2 YYNGEE. This CDR3 contains 13 residues. The CDR3 loop reads CASSRQASSPLHF. CDR3 sequence (DNA): TGTGCCAGCAGTAGACAGGCATCTTCACCCCTCCACTTT. The entire variable domain, with the rest obtained from reference TRBV9 and TRBJ1-6, is as follows: DSGVTQTPKHLITATGQRVTLRCSPRSGDLSVYWYQQSLDQGLQFLIQYYNGEERAKGNILERFSAQQFPDLHSELNLSSLELGDSALYFCASSRQASSPLHFGNGTRLTVT.

This sequence joins TRBV11-2 and TRBJ2-7, with TRBD2 as a possible D gene (6 bases). V gave up 1 base and J gave up 1 base, with 14 bases separating them. The CDR3 contains 16 residues. Germline V gene lookup returns CDR1 SGHAT and CDR2 FQNNGV. The CDR3: CASSLGVGTGSYEQYF. The CDR3 nucleotides are TGTGCCAGCAGCTTAGGAGTTGGGACTGGGTCCTACGAGCAGTACTTC.

This clone was seen only a few times. This chain connects TRBV6-5 to TRBJ1-2; 7 nucleotides match TRBD1. V dropped 7 bases and J dropped 0; count of bases not matched to a gene: 8. The CDR3 contains 15 residues. Germline assignment: CDR1 MNHEY and CDR2 SVGAGI. The DNA for the CDR3 is TGTGCCAGCACGGTGGTGCAGGGGGCTAACTATGGCTACACCTTC. Translating gives CASTVVQGANYGYTF.

The V call is TRBV19, the J call TRBJ1-4; TRBD1 agrees at 11 bases. The V gene's germline CDR1 is LNHDA and CDR2 SQIVND (reference sequence). J was trimmed by 2 bases and V by 4 bases; bases with no gene match: 3. The CDR3 is 16 residues long. CDR3 coding DNA: TGTGCCAGTAGTAGGACAGGGGGCCTTACTAATGAAAAACTGTTTTTT. Its translation: CASSRTGGLTNEKLFF.

The V and J genes are TRBV6-5 and TRBJ2-5, with 7 bases aligning to TRBD1. With V trimmed by 7 bases and J by 1 base, 6 bases remained unmatched. The germline V gene has CDR1 MNHEY and CDR2 SVGAGI. The CDR3 totals 14 residues. CDR3 residues: CASTYGQAQETQYF. CDR3 DNA sequence: TGTGCCAGCACCTACGGACAGGCCCAAGAGACCCAGTACTTC.

The chain joins TRBV18 to TRBJ2-2; D is perhaps TRBD2 (6 bases). The germline V gene encodes CDR1 KGHSH and CDR2 LQKENI. The V end lost 1 base, the J end lost 6 bases, and 18 bases lay between the germline ends. The CDR3 extends over 17 amino acids. The CDR3 nucleotides read TGTGCCAGCTCACCACAAGTTCATACGGGGGTTCCCGGGGAGCTGTTTTTT. Its translation: CASSPQVHTGVPGELFF.

This clone was recorded only once. The V and J genes are TRBV18 and TRBJ1-2; D remains unclear. The CDR3 loop spans 15 amino acids. V was shortened by 3 bases and J by 4 bases, with 15 bases between the two germline ends. Germline CDR1 reads KGHSH; CDR2 reads LQKENI. The CDR3 sequence is CASSPWVARVYGYTF. The DNA for the CDR3 is TGTGCCAGCTCACCTTGGGTGGCTCGGGTCTATGGCTACACCTTC. The complete variable domain, with remaining parts taken from reference TRBV18 and TRBJ1-2, reads NAGVMQNPRHLVRRRGQEARLRCSPMKGHSHVYWYRQLPEEGLKFMVYLQKENIIDESGMPKERFSAEFPKEGPSILRIQQVVRGDSAAYFCASSPWVARVYGYTFGSGTRLTVV.

The chain joins TRBV7-8 to TRBJ1-3; 7 bases are shared with TRBD1. The CDR3 has 14 residues. Germline-derived CDR1 and CDR2 are SGHVS and FQNEAQ. V gave up 7 bases and J gave up 2 bases; unmatched junction bases: 5. The CDR3 DNA sequence: TGTGCCAGCAAAGCCGGGACAGCTGGAAACACCATATATTTT. This translates into CASKAGTAGNTIYF.

The chain links TRBV25-1 to TRBJ1-6, with D possibly being TRBD1 (5 bases). Germline lookup yields CDR1 MGHDK and CDR2 SYGVNS. The ends were cut back, 2 bases at V and 9 bases at J, with 11 bases in the middle. The CDR3 loop spans 14 amino acids. CDR3 bases: TGTGCCAGCAGTGAAATGCGGGGCTCTTCACCCCTCCACTTT. Amino acid sequence: CASSEMRGSSPLHF.

This clone has a single count. The V and J genes are TRBV5-4 and TRBJ1-3, with 8 nucleotides matching TRBD1. This CDR3 contains 15 residues. Germline values: CDR1 SGHNT, CDR2 YYREEE (reference sequence). Trimming took 0 bases from V and 4 from J; bases not matched to a gene: 3. CDR3 DNA sequence: TGTGCCAGCAGCTTGGGTCAGGGGGCCGGAAACACCATATATTTT. Its protein is CASSLGQGAGNTIYF.

The V and J genes are TRBV7-2 and TRBJ1-2; 8 bases align to TRBD1. The CDR3 is 17 residues long. Germline trimming cut 0 bases from V and 5 bases from J; bases unmatched to any gene: 11. In germline, CDR1 is SGHTA, CDR2 FQGNSA. CDR3 sequence (DNA): TGTGCCAGCAGCTTAGCGTCAGGACAGGGCTTAAGATATGGCTACACCTTC. This encodes CASSLASGQGLRYGYTF.

The chain couples TRBV5-1 to TRBJ1-2, with 8 bases matching TRBD1. CDR3 length equals 17 residues. V trimming: 4 bases; J trimming: 3 bases; junction bases outside the gene matches: 14. Germline CDR1 and CDR2: SGHRS and YFSETQ. CDR3 nucleotides: TGCGCCAGCAGCACTAAGGCTCCGACAGGGGTTGACTATGGCTACACCTTC. It specifies CASSTKAPTGVDYGYTF.

The chain carries TRBV14 and TRBJ1-1; D remains unclear. V was shortened by 4 bases and J by 1 base, with 10 bases between the two germline ends. CDR1 and CDR2 from the germline V gene are SGHDN and FVKESK. This CDR3 contains 14 residues. CDR3 nucleotides: TGTGCCAGCAGCCGCCGACATCGGAACACTGAAGCTTTCTTT. This codes for CASSRRHRNTEAFF.